This T cell receptor (beta chain) derives from a study of radiotherapy plus CTLA-4 blockade in lung cancer (dated by TCRdb to the late 2010s). Study-wide context: Objective responses were observed in approximately 18% of enrolled patients, and disease control was achieved in approximately 30%.

A note on this clone: Its antigen remains unidentified. The sample holds no much larger clone one base away, and base qualities are not on file.

V loses 7 bases of germline sequence and J loses 4 bases, and the interval between the two ends is 17 bases. The CDR3 runs 15 amino acids, cysteine and phenylalanine included. Just the 45-base CDR3 DNA is kept, in frame starting at base 1. CDR1 and CDR2 are read off the germline V gene as MDHEN and SYDVKM. The receptor library was made with the immunoSEQ multiplex PCR assay. Here the immuneACCESS table is served through TCRdb, limited to in-frame sequences with V and J called. Missing clones are a known gap in these copies; in checked studies unresolved V genes cover under half, and the rest lacks a known reason. For this sample the table gives tens of thousands of clones, of which 70% to 80% were detected only once. The ten biggest clones cover over 6.5% of the sample. Study-wide conclusions, independent of this receptor: Early dynamic changes in blood T cell clones, together with increased serum interferon-beta after radiation, were reported as the strongest predictors of response. TCR clones derived from tumors expanded in peripheral blood after treatment with radiotherapy and ipilimumab.

The study evaluated CTLA-4 blockade (ipilimumab) given together with focal radiation therapy in patients who had chemo-refractory metastatic non-small-cell lung cancer. The sequence links TRBV28 to TRBJ1-5; a weak D assignment points to TRBD1 (5 bases agree). This clonotype was obtained from a human donor with non-small cell lung cancer who had a complete response to radiotherapy plus ipilimumab. Specimen: peripheral blood, collected from a patient treated with radiotherapy plus ipilimumab. The CDR3 in this case is CASTPMGGGNQPQHF. Read as DNA, the sequence is TGTGCCAGCACCCCTATGGGGGGGGGAAATCAGCCCCAGCATTTT.